These 10 T cell receptor beta chains originate from one sample sequenced in a study of regulatory T cells in long-lasting Graves disease listed by TCRdb under 2021. The time point label here, explained by the study, means: newly diagnosed GD, antithyroid drugs for less than 3 months. For both TCR sequencing and RNA sequencing, RNA was extracted from PBMCs in TRIzol. Libraries were made using multiplex PCR. TCRdb shows the sequencer as Illumina HiSeq 4000. CDR3 regions were amplified by Arm-PCR with iRepertoire HTBI primers to construct TCR beta libraries. TCRdb reprocessed the public reads (quality trimming at Q25 with fastp, clone calling with MiXCR) and kept in-frame beta chains. Rows with a matching CDR3 protein are joined into one entry that keeps the most common DNA and genes. Across this sample there are about 530,000 distinct CDR3 sequences, with roughly 16% seen only once. The ten top clones hold more than 20% of the sample.

The sample was also reused in another study, on T cells in Graves' hyperthyroidism and ophthalmopathy.

The starting material was peripheral blood mononuclear cells (PBMCs), obtained at new diagnosis, from a patient treated with antithyroid drugs. The receptor source for this set is a woman aged 40 to 65 with Graves disease. Donor details come from another sample of the same person, matched by shared clones.

This clonotype has only a few counts. The V call is TRBV9, the J call TRBJ2-1, with D perhaps TRBD2 (6 bases). The CDR3 has 15 residues. The V end was cut by 1 base, the J end by 6 bases, with 14 bases between. Germline V gene lookup returns CDR1 SGDLS and CDR2 YYNGEE. The CDR3 is CASSVSGLLGNEQFF. The CDR3, as DNA: TGTGCCAGCAGCGTAAGCGGGCTTTTGGGCAATGAGCAGTTCTTC.

The chain combines TRBV19 with TRBJ2-3; tentative D call: TRBD2 (6 bases). Germline V gene lookup returns CDR1 LNHDA and CDR2 SQIVND (reference sequence). V was trimmed by 9 bases and J by 1 base, leaving 11 bases between them. There are 13 residues in the CDR3. CDR3 coding DNA: TGTGCCAGCGCGGGGATGGGCACAGATACGCAGTATTTT. Translating gives CASAGMGTDTQYF.

This clonotype has ten or more counts. The CDR3 is CASSSPPAGDNNEQFF. The CDR3 nucleotides are TGTGCCAGCAGTTCCCCGCCCGCGGGGGATAACAATGAGCAGTTCTTC. The chain recombines TRBV28 with TRBJ2-1; 7 bases match TRBD2. The CDR3 is made up of 16 amino acids. Germline V lookup: CDR1 MDHEN, CDR2 SYDVKM. V was clipped by 4 bases and J by 5 bases; unmatched bases: 11.

This clonotype was seen at least ten times. This chain connects TRBV27 to TRBJ2-7; D is uncertain. The ends were cut back, 1 base at V and 3 bases at J, with 10 bases in the middle. The CDR3 loop spans 14 amino acids. Germline V gene data show CDR1 as MNHEY and CDR2 as SMNVEV (reference sequence). CDR3 sequence reads: CASSLLGKGYEQYF. The CDR3, as DNA: TGTGCCAGCAGTTTATTGGGAAAGGGCTACGAGCAGTACTTC.

This clonotype was observed at least ten times. The chain carries TRBV10-3 and TRBJ1-4, with 7 nucleotides matching TRBD1. Germline V lookup: CDR1 ENHRY, CDR2 SYGVKD. The CDR3 is made up of 14 amino acids. The junction had 6 bases not matched to a gene; V was cut back by 6 bases and J by 5 bases. In nucleotides, the CDR3 is TGTGCCATCAGCCATGGGACAGAAAATGAAAAACTGTTTTTT. Its translation: CAISHGTENEKLFF.

Ten or more counts support this clonotype. The CDR3 sequence is CATYGGQGELTGANVLTF. The DNA for the CDR3 is TGTGCCACTTATGGCGGACAGGGGGAATTAACTGGGGCCAACGTCCTGACTTTC. V and J are TRBV2 and TRBJ2-6; 10 nucleotides line up with TRBD1. There are 18 residues in the CDR3. Per the germline V gene, CDR1 is SNHLY and CDR2 is FYNNEI. With 10 bases clipped from V and 2 bases from J, the junction kept 14 bases outside the gene matches.

At least ten counts were recorded for this clonotype. The chain links TRBV12-3 or TRBV12-4 to TRBJ2-2, with D perhaps TRBD1 or TRBD2 (5 bases each). The V and J ends lost 7 bases and 6 bases respectively, with 18 bases between them. The CDR3 sequence is 15 residues long. The CDR3 DNA follows: TGTGCCAGCACCCCTGGGACCCTCGCGTCCGGGGAGCTGTTTTTT. It translates to CASTPGTLASGELFF.

With regard to this clonotype: Relative to the germline gene, one junction end is altered; a read error may explain this. V is TRBV5-5 and J is TRBJ1-1, with 9 bases matching TRBD1. Germline V lookup: CDR1 SGHKS, CDR2 YYEKEE (reference sequence). The CDR3 extends over 20 amino acids. CDR3 DNA: TGTACCAGCAGCCCTACAAGCCTCCGGGACAGGGTTCGGAGGAACACTGAAGCTTTCTTT. This translates into CTSSPTSLRDRVRRNTEAFF.

The rearrangement links TRBV27 to TRBJ2-3, with 11 nucleotides matching TRBD2. V lost 3 bases to trimming and J lost 4 bases; unmatched junction nucleotides: 12. This CDR3 contains 18 residues. The germline V gene has CDR1 MNHEY and CDR2 SMNVEV (reference sequence). The CDR3 region is CASSLLRSSGGHADTQYF. The CDR3 DNA is TGTGCCAGCAGTTTGTTGAGGTCTAGCGGGGGGCACGCAGATACGCAGTATTTT.

A word on this clonotype: It may be a read error: a sequence one base away is much more abundant. The chain employs TRBV5-1 and TRBJ2-7, with 10 bases matching TRBD1. The V segment lost 4 bases and the J segment 2 bases; nucleotides outside the gene matches: 3. The CDR3 covers 14 residues. Germline loops: CDR1 SGHRS, CDR2 YFSETQ. The CDR3 bases are TGCGCCAGCAGCGAGACAGGGGGCACCTACGAGCAGTACTTC. Protein product: CASSETGGTYEQYF.